This T cell receptor beta chain was profiled in a study of high-grade serous ovarian cancer treatment subgroups. Study overall: Each sample yielded on average roughly 7,000 unique TCR beta rearrangements from over 12,000 reads. Study-wide findings and caveats: Bulk tumor TCR sequencing gave no spatial information. Clonal relatedness tracked neoantigen level, and by trend copy number and mutation load.

Trimming took off 5 bases at V and 5 bases at J, with 13 bases between the two ends. The germline gives CDR1 SGHTA, CDR2 FQGNSA. CDR3 size: 14 residues. Tumor samples were obtained before definitive surgery or chemotherapy. On this clone: What it binds is not known.

Assay: immunoSEQ multiplex PCR; the TCRdb copy retains only in-frame clones and omits some. This table holds 6,500 to 7,000 clones, about 79% found once. The sequence derives from a human donor with high-grade serous ovarian cancer. Sequencing input: tumor tissue. The chain uses TRBV7-2 and TRBJ1-5; D remains ambiguous. CDR3 DNA sequence: TGTGCCAGCAGCCAGACTGGGCACGATCAGCCCCAGCATTTT. It codes for CASSQTGHDQPQHF.